The 12 T cell receptor beta chains reported below all come from one sample, sequenced in a study of identical twins. From the 5' RACE reads, TCRdb called clonotypes with MiXCR, one entry per CDR3 protein. The table shows around 1.7 million distinct CDR3 sequences, with about 32% occurring only once. What was sequenced was cord blood. These receptors all come from a newborn girl in good health.

The gene calls are TRBV25-1 and TRBJ2-5; D is perhaps TRBD2 (6 bases). The CDR3 spans 15 residues. Germline lookup yields CDR1 MGHDK and CDR2 SYGVNS. The V end was cut by 1 base, the J end by 1 base, with 10 bases between. The CDR3 loop reads CASSEFGGVQETQYF. The CDR3 nucleotides are TGTGCCAGCAGTGAATTCGGAGGGGTCCAAGAGACCCAGTACTTC.

This clonotype appeared a few times. The rearrangement links TRBV5-6 to TRBJ2-3, with 7 bases aligning to TRBD2. Germline V gene data show CDR1 as SGHDT and CDR2 as YYEEEE. J was trimmed by 2 bases and V by 0 bases; bases with no gene match: 9. The CDR3 is made up of 17 amino acids. DNA of the CDR3: TGTGCCAGCAGCTTGGAGCGGGGTCTGGACCACACAGATACGCAGTATTTT. Its protein is CASSLERGLDHTDTQYF.

This clonotype was found a few times. The chain combines TRBV7-8 with TRBJ2-3, with a possible D match to TRBD1 (5 bases). Germline loops: CDR1 SGHVS, CDR2 FQNEAQ. The CDR3 sequence is 18 residues long. Trimming cost V 5 bases and J 2 bases, with 23 bases left between them. In DNA, the CDR3 is TGTGCCAGCAGCCCCACCCTAGGGGTTTCTCTCACCACAGATACGCAGTATTTT. Translated, it gives CASSPTLGVSLTTDTQYF.

V gene TRBV14 combines with J gene TRBJ2-1; TRBD1 agrees at 7 bases. Trimming at V came to 4 bases and at J to 4 bases, leaving 10 bases not matched to a gene. The CDR3 has 16 amino acids. Germline V CDR1 and CDR2: SGHDN, FVKESK. The DNA for the CDR3 is TGTGCCAGCAGCCCCACGACAGGGTTCTGGTACAATGAGCAGTTCTTC. Residues: CASSPTTGFWYNEQFF.

The chain couples TRBV27 to TRBJ1-5; TRBD1 matches at 7 bases. CDR1 is MNHEY, CDR2 SMNVEV, per germline (reference sequence). The V gene end was trimmed by 8 bases and the J gene end by 0 bases; junction bases not matched to a gene: 13. This CDR3 comprises 17 residues. This CDR3 is CASAPGTALYSNQPQHF. CDR3 sequence (DNA): TGTGCCAGCGCCCCCGGGACAGCCCTCTATAGCAATCAGCCCCAGCATTTT.

This clonotype was counted ten times or more. The V call is TRBV2, the J call TRBJ2-5; TRBD1 matches 8 bases. V shed 6 bases and J 4 bases; nucleotides not matched to a gene: 4. The CDR3 runs 13 residues. Germline loops: CDR1 SNHLY, CDR2 FYNNEI. CDR3 residues: CASSVGQGETQYF. CDR3 nucleotide sequence: TGTGCCAGCAGCGTAGGACAGGGAGAGACCCAGTACTTC.

In this sample, this clonotype turned up many times. The CDR3 reads CASSFSGSGYGYTF. The CDR3 nucleotides read TGTGCCAGCAGTTTCTCGGGGAGTGGTTATGGCTACACCTTC. This chain links TRBV12-3 or TRBV12-4 with TRBJ1-2, with D unresolved. The ends were cut back, 3 bases at V and 5 bases at J, with 13 bases in the middle. CDR3 length: 14 amino acids.

This clonotype was observed a handful of times. The chain links TRBV5-1 to TRBJ2-5, with TRBD2 identical over 9 bases. V lost 3 bases, J lost 1 base, and 4 bases stayed unmatched. This CDR3 is built from 15 residues. Germline V CDR1 and CDR2: SGHRS, YFSETQ. The CDR3 region is CASSSWRGGQETQYF. CDR3 coding DNA: TGCGCCAGCAGCTCTTGGCGGGGGGGCCAAGAGACCCAGTACTTC.

This clonotype was seen only a few times. This chain links TRBV12-3 or TRBV12-4 with TRBJ2-7; the match to TRBD2 covers 11 bases. Germline trimming cut 2 bases from V and 7 bases from J; bases unmatched to any gene: 13. The CDR3 has 17 residues. CDR3 sequence: CASSLTSGGRPYNEQYF. CDR3 coding DNA: TGTGCCAGCAGTTTAACTAGCGGGGGTAGGCCCTACAATGAGCAGTACTTC.

In this sample, this clonotype turned up a few times. The J gene is TRBJ1-1, the V gene TRBV7-2, with 8 bases aligning to TRBD1. The germline V gene has CDR1 SGHTA and CDR2 FQGNSA. The CDR3 totals 17 residues. V gave up 0 bases and J gave up 1 base; unmatched junction bases: 7. The CDR3 DNA is TGTGCCAGCAGCTTAGCGTCCAGGGGGCGGAGGAACACTGAAGCTTTCTTT. Protein product: CASSLASRGRRNTEAFF.

V and J are TRBV6-2 or TRBV6-3 and TRBJ2-2; 8 bases line up with TRBD1. CDR3 length: 16 amino acids. The V and J ends lost 0 bases and 5 bases, in that order; junction bases with no gene match: 5. CDR1 is MNHEY and CDR2 is SVGEGT in the germline V gene. In DNA, the CDR3 is TGTGCCAGCAGTTACTCTCAGGGGGCAGGAACCGGGGAGCTGTTTTTT. Translation: CASSYSQGAGTGELFF.

There are a few counts of this clonotype. The CDR3 DNA sequence: TGTGCCAGCGGCAAACAGCGGGATGACAATGAGCAGTTCTTC. Its translation is CASGKQRDDNEQFF. The gene calls are TRBV21-1 and TRBJ2-1; TRBD2 was called by the table and not checked on the DNA. TRBV21-1 is classified as a pseudogene. The CDR3 length is 14 residues.